The 20 T cell receptor beta chains below all came from one sample that was sequenced in a study of blood T cell repertoires in COVID-19. Assay: immunoSEQ multiplex PCR; the TCRdb copy retains only in-frame clones and omits some. The sample includes around 150,000 clones, 85% of them seen just once. Sequencing was carried out using PBMCs or T cells enriched from blood (not recorded which). These receptors were obtained from a woman in her 40s who had recovered from COVID-19.

The genes are TRBV7-6 and TRBJ2-5; TRBD2 might be the D (7 bases). This CDR3 is 16 amino acids long. In germline, CDR1 is SGHVS, CDR2 FNYEAQ. Between the trimmed V and J ends, which lost 0 bases and 1 base, there was a span of 12 bases. The CDR3 here is CASSLASGGIQETQYF. The CDR3 DNA sequence: TGTGCCAGCAGCTTAGCGTCGGGGGGCATCCAAGAGACCCAGTACTTC.

The J gene is TRBJ2-7, the V gene TRBV4-2; weak D call: TRBD2 (5 bases). Germline V lookup: CDR1 LGHNA, CDR2 YNFKEQ. The V end lost 1 base, the J end lost 6 bases, and 13 bases lay between the germline ends. The CDR3 length is 14 residues. The CDR3 spells CASSQADGNREQYF. CDR3 DNA: TGTGCCAGCAGCCAAGCTGACGGGAACCGCGAGCAGTACTTC.

This clone was recorded only once. The chain employs TRBV7-9 and TRBJ2-1, with 10 bases matching TRBD2. The ends lost 4 bases at V and 8 bases at J; junction bases unmatched: 8. This CDR3 is built from 15 residues. CDR1 and CDR2 (germline): SEHNR, FQNEAQ (reference sequence). CDR3 amino acids: CASSSLSGGPDEQFF. Written as DNA, the CDR3 is TGTGCCAGCAGCTCTCTTAGCGGGGGGCCAGATGAGCAGTTCTTC.

The rearrangement links TRBV5-1 to TRBJ2-3, with 14 bases lining up with TRBD2. V dropped 1 base and J dropped 5; count of bases not matched to a gene: 9. Germline assignment: CDR1 SGHRS and CDR2 YFSETQ. The CDR3 spans 18 residues. The CDR3 sequence is CASSLSTSGRAGGDTQYF. The DNA for the CDR3 is TGCGCCAGCAGCTTGTCGACTAGCGGGAGGGCCGGGGGAGATACGCAGTATTTT.

For this clone: Other DNA sequences in the same sample also yield this CDR3. The chain has TRBV9 and TRBJ1-2, with D maybe TRBD1 (6 bases). The germline gives CDR1 SGDLS, CDR2 YYNGEE. The CDR3 sequence is 14 residues long. V dropped 2 bases and J dropped 2 bases, with 10 bases sitting between them. The chain's CDR3 is CASSVGQGNYGYTF. In DNA, the CDR3 is TGTGCCAGCAGCGTCGGGCAGGGGAACTATGGCTACACCTTC.

The chain links TRBV7-9 to TRBJ1-4, with a tentative D call TRBD1 (5 bases). Germline V lookup: CDR1 SEHNR, CDR2 FQNEAQ (reference sequence). V dropped 1 base and J dropped 6 bases, with 12 bases sitting between them. This CDR3 has 15 amino acids. CDR3 sequence (DNA): TGTGCCAGCAGCTTAGATTTCAGGGAGGATGAAAAACTGTTTTTT. It translates to CASSLDFREDEKLFF. Combining the CDR3 with reference TRBV7-9 and TRBJ1-4 gives the whole variable domain DTGVSQNPRHKITKRGQNVTFRCDPISEHNRLYWYRQTLGQGPEFLTYFQNEAQLEKSRLLSDRFSAERPKGSFSTLEIQRTEQGDSAMYLCASSLDFREDEKLFFGSGTQLSVL.

The V call is TRBV7-2, the J call TRBJ2-7; tentatively, D is TRBD1 (6 bases). The germline V gene encodes CDR1 SGHTA and CDR2 FQGNSA. Deletions cut 1 base from V and 11 bases from J, with 15 bases between. There are 13 residues in the CDR3. Here the CDR3 DNA reads TGTGCCAGCAGCTTAGGGAACAGGGCCAAAGAGTACTTC. It codes for CASSLGNRAKEYF.

The table lists this clone with a few counts. The V gene is TRBV19, the J gene TRBJ2-1; 7 bases are shared with TRBD2. The CDR3 is 15 residues long. From germline, CDR1 is LNHDA and CDR2 SQIVND (reference sequence). The V gene end was trimmed by 1 base and the J gene end by 8 bases; junction bases not matched to a gene: 8. The CDR3, as DNA: TGTGCCAGTAGTATAGGGGTAGCGGGTATCCATGAGCAGTTCTTC. This codes for CASSIGVAGIHEQFF.

The rearrangement links TRBV4-1 to TRBJ1-5, with 8 bases that match TRBD1. This CDR3 spans 15 amino acids. Germline V lookup: CDR1 MGHRA, CDR2 YSYEKL. V was clipped by 4 bases and J by 3 bases; unmatched bases: 5. The CDR3 nucleotides read TGCGCCAGCAGCCTAGGACAGGGCGACAATCAGCCCCAGCATTTT. Amino acid sequence: CASSLGQGDNQPQHF.

This chain connects TRBV2 to TRBJ2-5; D gene uncertain. The germline V and J ends were trimmed by 0 bases and 12 bases, with 14 bases remaining between them. This CDR3 has 13 amino acids. Germline V gene data show CDR1 as SNHLY and CDR2 as FYNNEI. The CDR3 loop reads CASSEALKAPKYF. CDR3 coding DNA: TGTGCCAGCAGTGAAGCGCTTAAAGCTCCCAAGTACTTC.

The chain has TRBV3-1 (or the pseudogene TRBV3-2) and TRBJ1-3, with D perhaps matching TRBD1 (6 bases). Germline lookup yields CDR1 LGHDT and CDR2 YNNKEL (reference sequence). The CDR3 extends over 17 amino acids. V was trimmed by 1 base and J by 0 bases, leaving 13 bases between them. The CDR3: CASSQGGQKLSGNTIYF. CDR3 sequence (DNA): TGTGCCAGCAGCCAAGGGGGGCAGAAACTCTCTGGAAACACCATATATTTT.

This sequence joins TRBV9 and TRBJ2-3, with 7 bases that match TRBD2. Germline V gene sequence: CDR1 SGDLS, CDR2 YYNGEE. V was clipped by 8 bases and J by 3 bases; unmatched bases: 15. The CDR3 covers 16 residues. The CDR3 coding sequence is TGTGCCAGAAACCTGGGGGGTCTAGCGGATACAGATACGCAGTATTTT. Translating it yields CARNLGGLADTDTQYF.

This chain links TRBV14 with TRBJ2-2; 9 nucleotides align to TRBD1. CDR1 is SGHDN, CDR2 FVKESK, per germline. The CDR3 runs 16 residues. The junction had 9 bases not matched to a gene; V was cut back by 3 bases and J by 7 bases. CDR3 loop: CASSQFRDRAGGELFF. CDR3 coding DNA: TGTGCCAGCAGCCAGTTCCGGGACAGGGCTGGCGGGGAGCTGTTTTTT.

J is TRBJ2-1 and V is TRBV4-1; 8 bases line up with TRBD2. The J segment lost 8 bases and the V segment lost 2 bases, leaving 14 bases of the junction unmatched. The CDR3 is made up of 17 amino acids. From germline, CDR1 is MGHRA and CDR2 YSYEKL. CDR3 sequence reads: CASSQLRLGLEADEQFF. CDR3 coding DNA: TGCGCCAGCAGCCAACTAAGGCTGGGACTAGAAGCAGATGAGCAGTTCTTC.

The chain combines TRBV19 with TRBJ2-1; 7 bases map to TRBD1. CDR3 length: 15 residues. The germline CDR1 and CDR2 sequences are LNHDA and SQIVND (reference sequence). After removal of 1 base from V and 7 bases from J, the junction contained 7 bases not matched to a gene. The CDR3 DNA sequence: TGTGCCAGTAGTATAGGTTTGACAGGGCGGAATGAGCAGTTCTTC. Its translation is CASSIGLTGRNEQFF.

This chain uses TRBV24-1 with TRBJ2-3; the match to TRBD2 covers 10 bases. This CDR3 has 13 amino acids. V lost 9 bases, J lost 6 bases, and 5 bases stayed unmatched. Germline V gives CDR1 KGHDR, CDR2 SFDVKD. The CDR3 protein is CATGLAGDDTQYF. The CDR3 bases are TGTGCCACCGGGCTAGCGGGAGATGATACGCAGTATTTT.

The chain links TRBV30 to TRBJ2-5; D uncertain. Trimming pared 2 bases from V and 5 bases from J, leaving 15 bases between. The length of the CDR3 is 14 residues. From germline, CDR1 is GTSNPN and CDR2 SVGIG (reference sequence). CDR3 region: CAWSPDTFQETQYF. The CDR3 nucleotides are TGTGCCTGGAGTCCCGACACCTTTCAGGAGACCCAGTACTTC.

This clone was observed once. The gene calls are TRBV6-1 and TRBJ2-1, with 10 bases fitting TRBD1. Germline trimming cut 2 bases from V and 4 bases from J; bases unmatched to any gene: 5. This CDR3 is 16 amino acids long. Germline V lookup: CDR1 MNHNS, CDR2 SASEGT. CDR3 DNA: TGTGCCAGCAGTGAATTAGGGACAGGGGAGTACAATGAGCAGTTCTTC. Its translation: CASSELGTGEYNEQFF.

The chain combines TRBV25-1 with TRBJ1-5; 8 nucleotides align to TRBD1. The CDR3 has 13 amino acids. Germline CDR1 and CDR2: MGHDK and SYGVNS. V lost 3 bases, J lost 5 bases, and 0 bases stayed unmatched. The CDR3 bases are TGTGCCAGCAGTGAGACAGGGGATCAGCCCCAGCATTTT. Protein product: CASSETGDQPQHF.

This chain uses TRBV11-3 with TRBJ2-6; 7 nucleotides align to TRBD1. V shed 4 bases, J shed 0 bases, and the junction held 6 bases outside the gene matches. The CDR3 runs to 17 residues. Germline CDR1 and CDR2: SGHNT and YENEEA. The CDR3 DNA reads TGTGCCAGCAGCTCCCGGGACAGAGACTCTGGGGCCAACGTCCTGACTTTC. This encodes CASSSRDRDSGANVLTF. The variable domain in full, with the rest retrieved from reference TRBV11-3 and TRBJ2-6, is EAGVVQSPRYKIIEKKQPVAFWCNPISGHNTLYWYLQNLGQGPELLIRYENEEAVDDSQLPKDRFSAERLKGVDSTLKIQPAELGDSAVYLCASSSRDRDSGANVLTFGAGSRLTVL.